The 14 T cell receptor beta chains reported below all come from one sample, sequenced in a study of memory CD4+ T cells and cytomegalovirus serostatus. Single viable CD3+CD4+CD8-CD45RO+ cells were sorted as the memory CD4+ T cells. Assay: immunoSEQ multiplex PCR; the TCRdb copy retains only in-frame clones and omits some. The sample has around 62,000 clones; 70% to 80% are singletons. Sequencing used memory CD4+ T cells from blood. Receptors were obtained from an adult in good health and CMV-seropositive.

V and J are TRBV29-1 and TRBJ1-4, with TRBD1 as a possible D gene (6 bases). This CDR3 spans 14 amino acids. Trimming removed 6 bases at V and 5 bases at J, with 16 bases between. The germline CDR1 and CDR2 sequences are SQVTM and ANQGSEA. The CDR3 nucleotides are TGCAGCGTGCCACAGGGTTCCTCGAATGAAAAACTGTTTTTT. Its protein product is CSVPQGSSNEKLFF.

This clone was found many times. The chain has TRBV6-4 and TRBJ1-4; D is possibly TRBD1 (5 bases). Germline V CDR1 and CDR2: MRHNA, SNTAGT. V shed 5 bases and J shed 0 bases, with 22 bases lying between them. This CDR3 is built from 19 residues. CDR3 DNA sequence: TGTGCCAGCAGTTCTCCTCCGGGACCGCAAGACCCAACTAATGAAAAACTGTTTTTT. As protein: CASSSPPGPQDPTNEKLFF.

The chain recombines TRBV5-8 with TRBJ1-5; 12 positions match TRBD1. This CDR3 is 16 amino acids long. Germline CDR1 and CDR2: SGHTS and YDEGEE. The J segment lost 8 bases and the V segment lost 3 bases, leaving 9 bases of the junction unmatched. DNA of the CDR3: TGTGCCAGCAGCTCCCGGGACAGGGGGCCGCGGGAGCCCCAGCATTTT. Its protein is CASSSRDRGPREPQHF.

This clone has just one count. This sequence joins TRBV7-8 and TRBJ2-7; no reliable D call. Between the trimmed V and J ends, which lost 0 bases and 5 bases, there was a span of 11 bases. The CDR3 runs to 14 residues. In germline, CDR1 is SGHVS, CDR2 FQNEAQ. The CDR3 nucleotides read TGTGCCAGCAGCTTAGCTCCAAGAATAGACGAGCAGTACTTC. Translating it yields CASSLAPRIDEQYF.

This sequence joins TRBV30 and TRBJ2-3; D gene uncertain. CDR1 is GTSNPN and CDR2 is SVGIG in the germline V gene (reference sequence). The CDR3 contains 15 residues. Trimming cost V 0 bases and J 5 bases, with 15 bases left between them. CDR3 region: CAWSVDPLDEDTQYF. The CDR3 bases are TGTGCCTGGAGTGTAGACCCCCTGGACGAAGATACGCAGTATTTT.

CDR3: CASSSLYTGELFF. The CDR3 coding sequence is TGTGCCAGCAGCTCGTTATACACCGGGGAGCTGTTTTTT. The chain joins TRBV7-9 to TRBJ2-2; no definite D call. Per the germline V gene, CDR1 is SEHNR and CDR2 is FQNEAQ (reference sequence). This CDR3 region has 13 residues. V lost 4 bases, J lost 3 bases, and 6 bases lay in between.

The chain employs TRBV4-2 and TRBJ1-1, with a weak D call TRBD1 (5 bases). This CDR3 comprises 12 residues. V was cut by 0 bases and J by 7 bases, with 6 bases left in between. Germline CDR1 reads LGHNA; CDR2 reads YNFKEQ. The CDR3 nucleotides read TGTGCCAGCAGCCAAGAAAGGGGTGAAGCTTTCTTT. Translation gives CASSQERGEAFF.

The gene calls are TRBV10-1 and TRBJ2-3; 9 bases align to TRBD2. Trimming removed 3 bases from V and 1 base from J; junction bases left unmatched: 5. The CDR3 sequence is 16 residues long. The germline gives CDR1 WNHNN, CDR2 SYGVQD (reference sequence). CDR3 loop: CASSDPASGGTDTQYF. DNA for the CDR3: TGCGCCAGCAGTGACCCCGCTAGCGGGGGCACAGATACGCAGTATTTT.

This clone was found a few times. V usage is TRBV10-2 and J usage is TRBJ2-7, with TRBD2 identical over 13 bases. Trimming at V came to 0 bases and at J to 0 bases, leaving 5 bases not matched to a gene. This CDR3 contains 18 residues. CDR1 and CDR2 from the germline V gene are WSHSY and SAAADI. The CDR3 nucleotides are TGCGCCAGCAGTGAGTCGGGGACTAGCGGGGAGAACTCCTACGAGCAGTACTTC. It specifies CASSESGTSGENSYEQYF.

This clone was observed a single time. The CDR3 is CASSPSLSSYNEQFF. The CDR3 bases are TGTGCCAGCAGCCCCTCTCTGAGCTCCTACAATGAGCAGTTCTTC. The rearrangement uses TRBV5-4 and TRBJ2-1; unclear D gene. Germline V gives CDR1 SGHNT, CDR2 YYREEE (reference sequence). The CDR3 contains 15 residues. V lost 4 bases and J 0 bases, leaving 11 bases between the germline ends. The full variable domain, with the rest looked up from reference TRBV5-4 and TRBJ2-1, is ETGVTQSPTHLIKTRGQQVTLRCSSQSGHNTVSWYQQALGQGPQFIFQYYREEENGRGNFPPRFSGLQFPNYSSELNVNALELDDSALYLCASSPSLSSYNEQFFGPGTRLTVL.

This clone showed up just a few times. V usage is TRBV7-8 and J usage is TRBJ1-2, with TRBD1 identical over 7 bases. Germline V lookup: CDR1 SGHVS, CDR2 FQNEAQ. Trimming cost V 8 bases and J 4 bases; bases outside gene matches: 7. This CDR3 spans 13 amino acids. The CDR3 DNA is TGTGCCAGCTCCTCGGACAGGTTCTATGGCTACACCTTC. It yields the protein CASSSDRFYGYTF.

This clone appeared many times. The chain links TRBV5-1 to TRBJ1-6, with D possibly TRBD1 on 5 matching bases. V was clipped by 3 bases and J by 8 bases, with 15 bases between them. The CDR3 loop spans 15 amino acids. Germline CDR1 is SGHRS and CDR2 is YFSETQ. CDR3 protein: CASSSGTERYSPLHF. The CDR3 nucleotides read TGCGCCAGCAGCTCCGGGACGGAAAGGTATTCACCCCTCCACTTT.

This chain joins TRBV11-3 and TRBJ1-2, with D perhaps matching TRBD1 (5 bases). Germline CDR1 reads SGHNT; CDR2 reads YENEEA. This CDR3 has 13 amino acids. Trimming stripped 7 bases from V and 7 bases from J, with 16 bases between. This CDR3 is CASKLVDGGGYTF. As DNA, the CDR3 is TGTGCCAGCAAACTTGTCGATGGGGGTGGCTACACCTTC.

This clone was seen only once. V and J are TRBV18 and TRBJ2-5; possibly TRBD1 for D (5 bases). V lost 4 bases and J lost 5, with 11 bases in between. The CDR3 is 13 residues long. Germline V CDR1 and CDR2: KGHSH, LQKENI. The CDR3 coding sequence is TGTGCCAGCTCACTTTACGCAGGGGAGACCCAGTACTTC. Translation gives CASSLYAGETQYF.